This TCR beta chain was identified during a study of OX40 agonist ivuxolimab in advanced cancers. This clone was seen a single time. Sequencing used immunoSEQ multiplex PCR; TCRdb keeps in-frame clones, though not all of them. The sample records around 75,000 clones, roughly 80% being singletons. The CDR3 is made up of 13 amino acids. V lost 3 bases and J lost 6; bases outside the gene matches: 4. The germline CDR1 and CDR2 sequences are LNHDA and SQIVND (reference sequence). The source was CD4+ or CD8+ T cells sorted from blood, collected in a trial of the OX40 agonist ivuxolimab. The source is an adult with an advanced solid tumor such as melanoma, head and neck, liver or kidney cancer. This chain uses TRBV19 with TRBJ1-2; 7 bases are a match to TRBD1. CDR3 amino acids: CASSISGGNGYTF. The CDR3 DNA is TGTGCCAGTAGTATTTCAGGGGGAAATGGCTACACCTTC.